The source of this T cell receptor (beta chain) is a study of beta chain features in type 1 diabetes. Study-wide context: In all, about 110 million sorted cells from all samples were analyzed.

This clone was observed once. Every bit of the isolated RNA underwent reverse transcription, so sequencing read expressed TCRB transcripts. Some clones are missing from TCRdb's copy, which holds only in-frame ones; the method was immunoSEQ multiplex PCR. The sample lists 70,000 to 95,000 clones; 30% to 35% were seen once. V lost 5 bases and J 6 bases, leaving 18 bases between the germline ends. The germline V gene has CDR1 LNHDA and CDR2 SQIVND (reference sequence). This CDR3 is built from 15 residues. The sequence derives from a woman aged 18 to 35 in good health. V usage is TRBV19 and J usage is TRBJ2-3; a weak D match, TRBD2 (5 bases). The sequenced sample consisted of stem cell memory CD4+ T cells from blood. The CDR3 loop reads CASSDRGPSADTQYF. The CDR3 DNA reads TGTGCCAGTAGTGATCGCGGGCCGTCGGCGGATACGCAGTATTTT. The entire variable domain, with the rest obtained from reference TRBV19 and TRBJ2-3, is as follows: DGGITQSPKYLFRKEGQNVTLSCEQNLNHDAMYWYRQDPGQGLRLIYYSQIVNDFQKGDIAEGYSVSREKKESFPLTVTSAQKNPTAFYLCASSDRGPSADTQYFGPGTRLTVL.